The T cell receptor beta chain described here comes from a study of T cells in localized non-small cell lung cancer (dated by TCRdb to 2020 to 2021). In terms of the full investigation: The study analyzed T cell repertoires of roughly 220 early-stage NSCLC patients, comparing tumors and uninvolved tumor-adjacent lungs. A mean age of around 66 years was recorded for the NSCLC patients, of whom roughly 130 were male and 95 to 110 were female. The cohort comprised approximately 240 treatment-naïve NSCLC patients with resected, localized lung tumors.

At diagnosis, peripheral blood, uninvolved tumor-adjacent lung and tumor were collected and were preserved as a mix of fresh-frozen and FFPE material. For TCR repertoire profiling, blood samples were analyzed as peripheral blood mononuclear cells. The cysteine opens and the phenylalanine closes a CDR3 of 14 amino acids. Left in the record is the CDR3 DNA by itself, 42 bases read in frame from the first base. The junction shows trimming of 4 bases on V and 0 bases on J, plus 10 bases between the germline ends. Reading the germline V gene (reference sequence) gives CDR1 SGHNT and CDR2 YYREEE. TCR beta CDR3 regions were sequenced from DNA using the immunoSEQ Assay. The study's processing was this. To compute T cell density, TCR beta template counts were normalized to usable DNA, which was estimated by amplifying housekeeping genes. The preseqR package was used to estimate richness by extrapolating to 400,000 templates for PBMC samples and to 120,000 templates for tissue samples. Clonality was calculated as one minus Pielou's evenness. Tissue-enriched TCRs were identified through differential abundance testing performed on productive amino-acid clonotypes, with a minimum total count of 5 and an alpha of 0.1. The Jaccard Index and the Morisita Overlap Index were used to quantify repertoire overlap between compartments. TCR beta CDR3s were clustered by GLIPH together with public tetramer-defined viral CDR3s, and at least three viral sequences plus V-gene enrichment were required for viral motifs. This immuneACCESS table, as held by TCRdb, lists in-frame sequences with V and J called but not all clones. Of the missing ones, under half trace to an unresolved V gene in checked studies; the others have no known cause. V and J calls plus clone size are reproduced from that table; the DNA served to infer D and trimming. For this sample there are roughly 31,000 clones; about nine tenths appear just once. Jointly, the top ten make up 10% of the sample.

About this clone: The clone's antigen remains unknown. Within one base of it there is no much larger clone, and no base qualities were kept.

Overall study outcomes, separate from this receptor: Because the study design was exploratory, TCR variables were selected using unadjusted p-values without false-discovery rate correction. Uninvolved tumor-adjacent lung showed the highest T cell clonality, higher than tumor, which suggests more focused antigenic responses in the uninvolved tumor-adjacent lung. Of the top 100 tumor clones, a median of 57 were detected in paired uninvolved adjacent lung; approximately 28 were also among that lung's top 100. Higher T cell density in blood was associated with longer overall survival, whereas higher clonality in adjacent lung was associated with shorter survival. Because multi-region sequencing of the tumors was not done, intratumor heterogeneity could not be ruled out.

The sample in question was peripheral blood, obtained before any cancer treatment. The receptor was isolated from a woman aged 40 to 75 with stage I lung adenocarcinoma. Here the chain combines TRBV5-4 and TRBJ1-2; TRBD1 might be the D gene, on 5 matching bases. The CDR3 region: CASSKDNTNYGYTF. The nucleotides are TGTGCCAGCAGCAAGGACAATACTAACTATGGCTACACCTTC.